This T cell receptor beta chain was captured by sequencing in a study of patients and donors after allogeneic stem cell transplantation. TCRdb processed the RT-PCR reads anew with MiXCR; each CDR3 protein has one entry. The sample records 400,000 to 500,000 distinct CDR3 sequences, roughly 16% being singletons. CDR1 and CDR2 from the germline V gene are SGHAT and FQNNGV. This CDR3 comprises 15 residues. V was pared by 2 bases and J by 5 bases, with 13 bases between. In its sample, this clonotype was seen many times. The sample comprised blood, either unsorted or a sorted T cell fraction (not recorded which). V usage is TRBV11-2 and J usage is TRBJ2-1, with D unclear. This TCR was recovered from a human donor who was either an allogeneic HSCT recipient or a stem cell or donor lymphocyte infusion donor (not recorded which). It is not recorded whose cells these are; they may come from a transplant donor. CDR3 in DNA: TGTGCCAGCAGCTTAATGTCGGCGGCTAACAATGAGCAGTTCTTC. This gives the protein CASSLMSAANNEQFF.